A selection of T cell receptor beta chains follows, all from one sample in a study of cytomegalovirus exposure and HLA in healthy donors. Generated by immunoSEQ multiplex PCR, the TCRdb table keeps only in-frame clones and is missing some. The repertoire includes over 150,000 clones, approximately 70% of them detected once, and less than 3.5% sits in the top ten. The source material was PBMCs. These receptors were taken from a woman aged 35 to 49 in good health and CMV-seropositive. CDR3s include the opening cysteine and the closing phenylalanine or tryptophan. D genes are given only for firm matches. Clone size appears in some rows only: once, few, many, or a class for an expanded clone.

TGTGCCAGCAGCTTGGCGGGAGGTGTGGATACGCAGTATTTT CASSLAGGVDTQYF TRBD2 . TRBJ2-3 TRBV5-4
TGCGCCAGCAGCGGGCGACAGGGGGAAACCTACGAGCAGTACTTC CASSGRQGETYEQYF TRBD1 . TRBJ2-7 TRBV5-1
TGTGCCAGCAGTTACGTGGGGGCCGTAGATACGCAGTATTTT CASSYVGAVDTQYF . . TRBJ2-3 TRBV6-5
TGTGCCAGCAGCTACTTAATCCGGGACAGGAACACTGAAGCTTTCTTT CASSYLIRDRNTEAFF TRBD1 . TRBJ1-1 TRBV7-9
TGCAGCGCAACAGGGGAGAACACTGAAGCTTTCTTT CSATGENTEAFF TRBD1 . TRBJ1-1 TRBV29-1
TGTGCCAGCAAGGACAGCACGAATACGCAGTATTTT CASKDSTNTQYF . . TRBJ2-3 TRBV6-5
TGTGCCAGCAGCCAAACAGGGGGCTCCCGTGGCTACCCCTTC CASSQTGGSRGYPF TRBD1 once TRBJ1-2 TRBV4-2
TGTGCCGCCGGGACAAGGAACTCTGAAGCTTTCTTT CAAGTRNSEAFF . few TRBJ1-1 TRBV7-9
TGTGCCAGCAGCTTATCGGCGGGAAAAGAGACCCAGTACTTC CASSLSAGKETQYF . . TRBJ2-5 TRBV7-2
TGTGCCAGCAGCTTAGCTAGCGGGGGATGGTGGGAGCAGTACTTC CASSLASGGWWEQYF TRBD2 . TRBJ2-7 TRBV7-3
TGTGCCAGCAGCTTACAGGGCAAGAACACTGAAGCTTTCTTT CASSLQGKNTEAFF . . TRBJ1-1 TRBV7-3
TGTGCCATCAGTGGTCAGGGGGGCGCCCAAACCTACGAGCAGTACTTC CAISGQGGAQTYEQYF . few TRBJ2-7 TRBV10-3
TGCGCCAGCAGCTTGGATTGGAGCTCCTACGAGCAGTACTTC CASSLDWSSYEQYF . . TRBJ2-7 TRBV5-1
TGTGCCAGCAGTGTAACAGGGGGGAAGACCCAGTACTTC CASSVTGGKTQYF TRBD1 . TRBJ2-5 TRBV6-1
TGTGCCAGCAGCTTACGAGGACAGCCCCAGCATTTT CASSLRGQPQHF . medium-sized TRBJ1-5 TRBV7-8
TGTGCCAGCAGTCAGGGTAATCAGCCCCAGCATTTT CASSQGNQPQHF . . TRBJ1-5 TRBV28
TGTGCCAGCAGTCGAGCGGGTACAGCGGAAAAACTGTTTTTT CASSRAGTAEKLFF . . TRBJ1-4 TRBV7-9
TGCGCCAGCAGCCAAGAGTATCAGGGAATCGGCTATGGCTACACCTTC CASSQEYQGIGYGYTF . . TRBJ1-2 TRBV4-3
TGCGCCAGCAGCTTGGCCCAGCGGGAGCATAGCAATGAGCAGTTCTTC CASSLAQREHSNEQFF TRBD2 . TRBJ2-1 TRBV5-1
TGTGCCAGTAGTATTGGCAGGGGCGATCGAGAGACCCAGTACTTC CASSIGRGDRETQYF . . TRBJ2-5 TRBV19
TGTGCCAGCAGCCAAGATTGGCGGAGTCCTGAAGCTTTCTTT CASSQDWRSPEAFF . few TRBJ1-1 TRBV4-2
TGTGCCAGCAGCGTAACGGGGTCAGCTGGAAACACCATATATTTT CASSVTGSAGNTIYF . . TRBJ1-3 TRBV9
TGCAGCGCGGAGCTTCGGGGGATCCCCTACGAGCAGTACTTC CSAELRGIPYEQYF . few TRBJ2-7 TRBV29-1
TGTGCCAGCAGTTATCATACAATGAACACTGAAGCTTTCTTT CASSYHTMNTEAFF . . TRBJ1-1 TRBV6-5
TGTGCCAGCAGCTTAACCGGGACTAGCGGGGGGGGTGAGCAGTTCTTC CASSLTGTSGGGEQFF TRBD2 few TRBJ2-1 TRBV7-3
TGTGCCAGCAGCCGGCCTGAGGGGGGGAGGGATGAGCAGTTCTTC CASSRPEGGRDEQFF . . TRBJ2-1 TRBV7-3
TGTGCCAGCAGCGCGGACCTACAGGGACCTGAAGCTTTCTTT CASSADLQGPEAFF . few TRBJ1-1 TRBV9
TGTGCCAGCAGCGAAACCAGGGGCGCGATCACAGATACGCAGTATTTT CASSETRGAITDTQYF . once TRBJ2-3 TRBV7-2
TGCGCCAGCAGCGATCCGGGACAGGGATACCACGAGCAGTACTTC CASSDPGQGYHEQYF TRBD1 . TRBJ2-7 TRBV5-1
TGCGCCAGCAGCTTGTACGCAGGGGCTGCCGGGGAGCTGTTTTTT CASSLYAGAAGELFF . . TRBJ2-2 TRBV5-1
TGCAGCGTTATGGACAGGAGCGGATATGCAACTAATGAAAAACTGTTTTTT CSVMDRSGYATNEKLFF TRBD1 . TRBJ1-4 TRBV29-1
TGCGCCAGCAGCCAATTGGGCGATAACTATGGCTACACCTTC CASSQLGDNYGYTF . . TRBJ1-2 TRBV4-3
TGTGCCAGCCAAGAGAGCCCCCAGCGGGCCGCAGGTGGCTACCCCTTC CASQESPQRAAGGYPF . . TRBJ1-2 TRBV7-9
TGTGCCAGCAGCTCTCAAGGACAGGGTAGCGAAGCTTTCTTT CASSSQGQGSEAFF TRBD1 few TRBJ1-1 TRBV7-2
TGTGCCAGCACCCCTTCCCGGGAGGATACAATGGAGCAGTTCTTC CASTPSREDTMEQFF TRBD2 . TRBJ2-1 TRBV27
TGTGCCAGTACCTCGGGTGCCCTCTACGAGCAGTACTTC CASTSGALYEQYF . . TRBJ2-7 TRBV6-6
TGTGCCAGCTCACTCCGACAGTCAGACGAGCAGTACTTC CASSLRQSDEQYF . once TRBJ2-7 TRBV18
TGTGCCAGCAGCTCCGGGACTAGTTCCTACAATGAGCAGTTCTTC CASSSGTSSYNEQFF TRBD2 . TRBJ2-1 TRBV11-2
TGTGCCAGCAGTTTCACAGGGGGGACCGGGGAGCTGTTTTTT CASSFTGGTGELFF TRBD1 . TRBJ2-2 TRBV6-5
TGTGCCAGCAGCGGACAGGCAAGTAGCTACACCTTC CASSGQASSYTF . few TRBJ1-2 TRBV9
TGCAGCACCATAGCGGGGCGCCTCTCCTACAATGAGCAGTTCTTC CSTIAGRLSYNEQFF TRBD2 . TRBJ2-1 TRBV29-1
TGTGCCAGCAGTTTAAAGGGTAGCGGATCCTACGAGCAGTACTTC CASSLKGSGSYEQYF . . TRBJ2-7 TRBV27
TGTGCCAGCATCCGGGGCACAGATACGCAGTATTTT CASIRGTDTQYF . . TRBJ2-3 TRBV6-1
TGTGCCAGCAGCTTGGTTGGCAGAGGAGTCAATCAGCCCCAGCATTTT CASSLVGRGVNQPQHF . . TRBJ1-5 TRBV5-8
TGTGCCAGCAGCTTGGGGGACAAGAGCAATCAGCCCCAGCATTTT CASSLGDKSNQPQHF . . TRBJ1-5 TRBV2
TGTGCCAGCAGCCCGACAGGGGGCCAGCGGGAAGCTTTCTTT CASSPTGGQREAFF TRBD1 . TRBJ1-1 TRBV7-9
TGTGCCAGCAGCGTAACCGGGACAGGGAACTACGAGCAGTACTTC CASSVTGTGNYEQYF TRBD1 . TRBJ2-7 TRBV9
TGTGCCAGCAGCCCCGGCCGAGGGGGCTATGAAGCTTTCTTT CASSPGRGGYEAFF TRBD1 few TRBJ1-1 TRBV7-8
TGCGCCAGCAGCTTGGCTTGGACAGGGACCATTCAGTATTTT CASSLAWTGTIQYF TRBD1 . TRBJ2-3 TRBV5-1
TGTGCCAGCAGCTTATCGTCCAGCGGGGGGCGGGGGGCCAAAAACATTCAGTACTTC CASSLSSSGGRGAKNIQYF TRBD2 . TRBJ2-4 TRBV7-6
TGTGCCAGTGGACAGGGTTCATGGGGCTACACCTTC CASGQGSWGYTF TRBD1 . TRBJ1-2 TRBV28
TGTGCCAGCAGAAAACAGGGGAAATATGGCTACACCTTC CASRKQGKYGYTF TRBD1 few TRBJ1-2 TRBV6-5
TGTGCCAGCAGTGGGGGAGGACAGGGGGCCGACGAGCAGTACTTC CASSGGGQGADEQYF TRBD1 . TRBJ2-7 TRBV5-4
TGTGCCATCAGTCTAGGGGGCGGTGGCAATCAGCCCCAGCATTTT CAISLGGGGNQPQHF TRBD1 . TRBJ1-5 TRBV10-3
TGCGCCAGCAGCCAAGGACTACACGCCTCCTATGGCTACACCTTC CASSQGLHASYGYTF . . TRBJ1-2 TRBV4-3
TGTGCCAGCAGTAGCGACAGGGTCTATGGCTACACCTTC CASSSDRVYGYTF TRBD1 few TRBJ1-2 TRBV28
TGTGCCAGCAGCTTGCACAGGGAGCACAATGAGCAGTTCTTC CASSLHREHNEQFF . . TRBJ2-1 TRBV13
TGTGCCAGCAGTCCTCTTGTGGCAGGCTCCTACGAGCAGTACTTC CASSPLVAGSYEQYF . . TRBJ2-7 TRBV25-1
TGTGCCAGCTCAGGGGAGGGCCACCCCTACAATGAGCAGTTCTTC CASSGEGHPYNEQFF TRBD2 . TRBJ2-1 TRBV18